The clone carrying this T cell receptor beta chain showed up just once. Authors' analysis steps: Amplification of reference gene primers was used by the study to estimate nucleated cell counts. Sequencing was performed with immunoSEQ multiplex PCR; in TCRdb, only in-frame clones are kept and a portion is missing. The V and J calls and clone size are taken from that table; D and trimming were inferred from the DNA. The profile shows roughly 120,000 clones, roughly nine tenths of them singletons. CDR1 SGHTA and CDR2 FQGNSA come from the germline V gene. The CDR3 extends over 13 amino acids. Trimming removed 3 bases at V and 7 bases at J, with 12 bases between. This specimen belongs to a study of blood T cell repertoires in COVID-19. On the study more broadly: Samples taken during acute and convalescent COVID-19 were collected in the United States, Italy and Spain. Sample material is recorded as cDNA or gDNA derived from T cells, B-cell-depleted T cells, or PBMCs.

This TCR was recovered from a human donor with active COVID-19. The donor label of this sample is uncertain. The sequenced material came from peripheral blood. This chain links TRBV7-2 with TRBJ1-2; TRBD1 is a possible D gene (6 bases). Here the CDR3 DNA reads TGTGCCAGCAGCTTCTTCAGGGGATCTGGCTACACCTTC. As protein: CASSFFRGSGYTF.